This TCR beta chain is drawn from a study of T cell clones after liver transplantation. Overall study: Immunosuppression withdrawal was tried within 2 years after liver transplantation in this trial. TCRbeta sequencing after a pre-transplant mixed lymphocyte reaction identified graft-donor-reactive clones, later tracked in post-transplant blood. Samples came pre-transplant, pre-randomization before withdrawal, and post-randomization after withdrawal ended. General study findings and limits: Conclusions were preliminary, with small, heterogeneous patient groups.

The CDR3 runs to 13 residues. Germline lookup yields CDR1 SGHDT and CDR2 YYEEEE. V lost 0 bases and J 4 bases, leaving 7 bases between the germline ends. Method: immunoSEQ multiplex PCR; TCRdb's copy keeps in-frame clones and lacks some. This table has fewer than 85,000 clones, 80% appearing once. As regards this clone: Its antigen remains unidentified.

The gene calls are TRBV5-6 and TRBJ2-5; D may be TRBD1 (5 bases). Sequencing used CD4+ T cells from blood, obtained 12 months after liver transplant. This receptor was identified in a human patient who received a liver transplant. T cells may partly derive from the graft donor. CDR3 in amino acids: CASSLDQGETQYF. CDR3 sequence (DNA): TGTGCCAGCAGCTTGGACCAGGGAGAGACCCAGTACTTC.